This TCR beta chain was found in a study of T-cell memory formation after mild COVID-19. This clonotype occurred a few times. Each CDR3 protein gets one entry after TCRdb re-called the 5' RACE reads with MiXCR. Here the sample spans about 560,000 distinct CDR3 sequences, 17% being singletons. This receptor was obtained from an adult woman who had mild COVID-19 (a few samples of this study predate the infection). Cell type and time point are not known. Material for sequencing was PBMCs or a T cell subset sorted from them (not recorded which).

The CDR3 nucleotides read TGTGCCAGCAGCTTTACGGACAGGGGTTACGAGCAGTACTTC. Translation: CASSFTDRGYEQYF. The chain combines TRBV7-9 with TRBJ2-7; the match to TRBD1 covers 9 bases. The CDR3 has 14 residues. Trimming took 3 bases from V and 4 from J; bases not matched to a gene: 4. Germline values: CDR1 SEHNR, CDR2 FQNEAQ (reference sequence).